A single sample is the source of the 15 T cell receptor beta chains below, sequenced in a study of blood T cell repertoires in COVID-19. Using immunoSEQ multiplex PCR, the repertoire was profiled, and TCRdb retains in-frame clones only, with some absent. The sample lists 90,000 to 150,000 clones, around nine tenths seen once, with 0.75% to 0.9% in the top ten. The sample taken for sequencing was peripheral blood. The receptors here all came from a woman in her fifties or sixties with active or convalescent COVID-19.

The rearrangement links TRBV4-3 to TRBJ2-5; 8 positions match TRBD2. The V and J ends lost 0 bases and 0 bases, in that order; junction bases with no gene match: 3. Germline V gene data show CDR1 as LGHNA and CDR2 as YSLEER. The CDR3 consists of 16 residues. CDR3 region: CASSQDILADQETQYF. CDR3 DNA: TGCGCCAGCAGCCAAGATATACTAGCGGACCAAGAGACCCAGTACTTC.

This rearrangement joins TRBV7-3 to TRBJ2-1; D is unclear. Trimming removed 4 bases from V and 0 bases from J, with 4 bases in between. Germline values: CDR1 SGHTA, CDR2 FQGTGA. The CDR3 is 13 amino acids. This CDR3 reads CASSSFSYNEQFF. DNA of the CDR3: TGTGCCAGCAGCTCTTTCTCCTACAATGAGCAGTTCTTC.

The chain employs TRBV18 and TRBJ2-1, with D possibly matching TRBD2 (5 bases). Trimming left V 0 bases short and J 11 bases short, with 11 bases between. Germline CDR1 KGHSH, CDR2 LQKENI. This CDR3 is 13 amino acids long. This chain's CDR3 is CASSPPPREKQFF. The CDR3, as DNA: TGTGCCAGCTCACCACCTCCACGGGAAAAGCAGTTCTTC. The complete variable domain, with remaining parts taken from reference TRBV18 and TRBJ2-1, reads NAGVMQNPRHLVRRRGQEARLRCSPMKGHSHVYWYRQLPEEGLKFMVYLQKENIIDESGMPKERFSAEFPKEGPSILRIQQVVRGDSAAYFCASSPPPREKQFFGPGTRLTVL.

The V call is TRBV19, the J call TRBJ1-2; D perhaps matches TRBD1 (5 bases). Trimming removed 7 bases from V and 5 bases from J, with 20 bases in between. Germline lookup yields CDR1 LNHDA and CDR2 SQIVND (reference sequence). The CDR3 totals 15 residues. The CDR3 DNA sequence: TGTGCCAGTACCGATTTATACGGGGGATCATATGGCTACACCTTC. It codes for CASTDLYGGSYGYTF.

V and J are TRBV9 and TRBJ1-2, with 11 bases fitting TRBD1. Germline V gene lookup returns CDR1 SGDLS and CDR2 YYNGEE. J was trimmed by 7 bases and V by 4 bases; bases with no gene match: 9. The CDR3 has 15 residues. CDR3 sequence: CASSPRTGGFGGYTF. The CDR3 bases are TGTGCCAGCAGCCCTCGGACAGGGGGCTTCGGTGGCTACACCTTC.

The V and J genes are TRBV28 and TRBJ2-3, with 7 bases fitting TRBD2. In germline, CDR1 is MDHEN, CDR2 SYDVKM. This CDR3 is 15 amino acids long. Trimming removed 3 bases from V and 2 bases from J; junction bases left unmatched: 5. The CDR3 nucleotides read TGTGCCAGCAGTTTTCAGCGGGGTAACACAGATACGCAGTATTTT. Translating it yields CASSFQRGNTDTQYF.

This chain connects TRBV5-1 to TRBJ2-7, with D perhaps matching TRBD1 (5 bases). CDR1 is SGHRS and CDR2 is YFSETQ in the germline V gene. The CDR3 contains 13 residues. V lost 3 bases, J lost 6 bases, and 13 bases lay in between. Here the CDR3 DNA reads TGCGCCAGCAGCTCGGAACAGGTTTCCGAGCAGTACTTC. Amino acid sequence: CASSSEQVSEQYF.

This clone was counted once. The chain uses TRBV19 and TRBJ1-2; no clear D. Looked up from germline, CDR1 is LNHDA and CDR2 is SQIVND (reference sequence). The CDR3 sequence is 15 residues long. V shed 1 base and J shed 0 bases, with 9 bases lying between them. CDR3: CASSIVRSANYGYTF. The CDR3 DNA is TGTGCCAGTAGTATAGTGAGGTCGGCTAACTATGGCTACACCTTC.

The chain links TRBV9 to TRBJ2-7, with D possibly matching TRBD1 (6 bases). Trimming cost V 0 bases and J 7 bases, with 20 bases left between them. The CDR3 length is 16 residues. CDR1 and CDR2 from the germline V gene are SGDLS and YYNGEE. The DNA for the CDR3 is TGTGCCAGCAGCGTAGAACAGGCAGGGGCGCTGGGTGAGCAGTACTTC. Its protein is CASSVEQAGALGEQYF.

This chain connects TRBV27 to TRBJ2-1; TRBD2 might be the D (7 bases). Per germline, CDR1 MNHEY and CDR2 SMNVEV (reference sequence). V lost 7 bases and J 3 bases, leaving 31 bases between the germline ends. This CDR3 is built from 20 residues. CDR3 in amino acids: CASKLSPAEGGGGGYNEQFF. The CDR3, as DNA: TGTGCCAGCAAACTCTCCCCCGCTGAGGGGGGAGGGGGAGGCTACAATGAGCAGTTCTTC.

The chain recombines TRBV7-2 with TRBJ2-7; D is uncertain. The germline V gene encodes CDR1 SGHTA and CDR2 FQGNSA. This CDR3 is built from 12 residues. V was shortened by 3 bases and J by 5 bases, with 8 bases between the two germline ends. DNA of the CDR3: TGTGCCAGCAGCTTTTACAGAGACGAGCAGTACTTC. It codes for CASSFYRDEQYF.

The chain recombines TRBV19 with TRBJ2-1; 8 bases match TRBD2. Losses at the gene ends were 5 bases for V and 6 bases for J; bases not matched to a gene: 12. The CDR3 runs to 16 residues. Per germline, CDR1 LNHDA and CDR2 SQIVND (reference sequence). CDR3 in amino acids: CASSPLTSARGNEQFF. CDR3 nucleotides: TGTGCCAGTAGTCCGTTGACTAGCGCAAGGGGCAATGAGCAGTTCTTC.

The J gene is TRBJ2-1, the V gene TRBV2; 7 bases line up with TRBD1. From germline, CDR1 is SNHLY and CDR2 FYNNEI. This CDR3 is 14 amino acids long. The J segment lost 8 bases and the V segment lost 2 bases, leaving 6 bases of the junction unmatched. DNA for the CDR3: TGTGCCAGCAGTGAATGGGACAGAAAGGATGAGCAGTTCTTC. It encodes CASSEWDRKDEQFF.

The V gene is TRBV7-9, the J gene TRBJ1-2; TRBD1 is a possible D gene (5 bases). Trimming took off 8 bases at V and 6 bases at J, with 19 bases between the two ends. Germline V gene data show CDR1 as SEHNR and CDR2 as FQNEAQ (reference sequence). The CDR3 consists of 14 residues. The CDR3 bases are TGTGCCAGCCCTTCCGGGGGGGTGTTCCATGGCTACACCTTC. Its translation: CASPSGGVFHGYTF.

This clone is a singleton in its sample. This chain uses TRBV10-3 with TRBJ2-2, with 8 bases identical to TRBD2. Germline trimming cut 3 bases from V and 0 bases from J; bases unmatched to any gene: 6. CDR3 length: 17 amino acids. CDR1 is ENHRY and CDR2 is SYGVKD in the germline V gene. This CDR3 is CAISDSTGGANTGELFF. CDR3 in DNA: TGTGCCATCAGTGACAGCACGGGAGGGGCGAACACCGGGGAGCTGTTTTTT.